Ten or more counts support the clone carrying this TCR beta chain. Via MiXCR, TCRdb re-called the RT-PCR reads, giving one row per CDR3 protein. The sample has 650,000 to 800,000 distinct CDR3 sequences, 13% to 15% seen once. There are 12 residues in the CDR3. Germline CDR1 MNHEY, CDR2 SVGEGT. V was clipped by 8 bases and J by 2 bases, with 8 bases between them. Sequenced material: memory CD4+ T cells from blood. This TCR came from a female donor in good health, serving as a healthy control. The chain employs TRBV6-2 or TRBV6-3 and TRBJ2-3; D is ambiguous. CDR3 nucleotides: TGTGCCAGCCAGACCACCACAGATACGCAGTATTTT. It encodes CASQTTTDTQYF.